Described below is a single T cell receptor beta chain sequence and its context. This sample is drawn from a study of sequential checkpoint blockade in melanoma. Across the study: Patients were randomized 1:1 to nivolumab-then-ipilimumab or ipilimumab-then-nivolumab first-line. Both treatment sequences were followed by maintenance nivolumab.

Germline V gene data show CDR1 as MNHEY and CDR2 as SMNVEV (reference sequence). The V gene lost 5 bases and the J gene lost 0 bases, with 8 bases spanning the gap. The CDR3 has 13 amino acids. Clones were read by immunoSEQ multiplex PCR, and TCRdb kept only the in-frame ones, dropping some. The top ten clones hold 20% to 25% of a sample with 25,000 to 35,000 clones, 70% to 90% of them seen once. Indicated treatment: randomized to nivolumab then ipilimumab (arm A) or the reverse (arm B). The chain employs TRBV27 and TRBJ2-7, with a possible D match to TRBD1 (5 bases). The TCR sequence derives from a human donor with melanoma. The source was CD8+ T cells sorted from blood (inferred from file names), collected from a patient given nivolumab and ipilimumab in sequence. The CDR3 DNA is TGTGCCAGCAGTACAGGCCTCTCCTACGAGCAGTACTTC. Amino acid sequence: CASSTGLSYEQYF.